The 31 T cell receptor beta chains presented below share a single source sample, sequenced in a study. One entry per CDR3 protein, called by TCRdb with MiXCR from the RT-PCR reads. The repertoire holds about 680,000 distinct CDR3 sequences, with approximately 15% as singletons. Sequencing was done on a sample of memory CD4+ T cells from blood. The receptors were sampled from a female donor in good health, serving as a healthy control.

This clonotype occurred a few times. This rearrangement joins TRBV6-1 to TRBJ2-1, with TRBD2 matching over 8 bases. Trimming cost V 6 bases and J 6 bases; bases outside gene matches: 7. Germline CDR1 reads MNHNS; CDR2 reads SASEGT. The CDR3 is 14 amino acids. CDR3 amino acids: CASRGQRESNEQFF. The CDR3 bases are TGTGCCAGCAGAGGACAGCGGGAGAGCAATGAGCAGTTCTTC.

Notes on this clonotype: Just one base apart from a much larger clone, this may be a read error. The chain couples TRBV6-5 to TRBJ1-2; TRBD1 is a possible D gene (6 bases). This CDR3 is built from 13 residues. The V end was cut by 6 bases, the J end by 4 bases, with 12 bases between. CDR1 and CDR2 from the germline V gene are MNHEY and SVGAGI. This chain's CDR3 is CASSPGVVYGYTF. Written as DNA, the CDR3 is TGTGCCAGCAGCCCAGGGGTCGTCTATGGCTACACCTTC.

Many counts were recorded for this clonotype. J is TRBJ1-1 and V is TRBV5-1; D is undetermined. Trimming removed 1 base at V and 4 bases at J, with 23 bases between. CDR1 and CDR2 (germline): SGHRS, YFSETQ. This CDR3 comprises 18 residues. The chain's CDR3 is CASSLMVGGRGFGTEAFF. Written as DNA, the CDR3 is TGCGCCAGCAGCTTGATGGTCGGCGGGAGAGGGTTCGGCACTGAAGCTTTCTTT.

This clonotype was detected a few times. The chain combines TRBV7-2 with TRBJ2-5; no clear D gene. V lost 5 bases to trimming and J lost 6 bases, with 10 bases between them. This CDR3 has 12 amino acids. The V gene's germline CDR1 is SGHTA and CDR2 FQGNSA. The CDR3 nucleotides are TGTGCCAGCAGCACGTGGGCCAAGACCCAGTACTTC. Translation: CASSTWAKTQYF.

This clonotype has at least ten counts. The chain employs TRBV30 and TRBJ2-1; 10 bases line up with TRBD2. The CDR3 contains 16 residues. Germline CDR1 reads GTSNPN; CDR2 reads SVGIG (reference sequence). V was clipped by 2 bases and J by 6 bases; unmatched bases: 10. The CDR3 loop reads CAWSTVAGGGGNEQFF. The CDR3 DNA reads TGTGCCTGGAGTACGGTAGCGGGGGGTGGGGGCAATGAGCAGTTCTTC.

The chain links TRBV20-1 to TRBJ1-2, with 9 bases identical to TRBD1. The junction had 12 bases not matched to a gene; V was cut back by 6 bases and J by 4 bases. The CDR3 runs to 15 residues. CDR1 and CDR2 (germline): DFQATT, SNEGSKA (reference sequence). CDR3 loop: CSAQTGGGTGYGYTF. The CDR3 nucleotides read TGCAGTGCCCAGACAGGGGGGGGAACTGGCTATGGCTACACCTTC.

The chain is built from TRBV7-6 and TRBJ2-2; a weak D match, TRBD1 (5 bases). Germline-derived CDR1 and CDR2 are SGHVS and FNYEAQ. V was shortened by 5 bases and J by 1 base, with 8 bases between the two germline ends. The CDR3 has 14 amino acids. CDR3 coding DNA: TGTGCCAGCAGCCAAGGACAGAACACCGGGGAGCTGTTTTTT. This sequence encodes CASSQGQNTGELFF.

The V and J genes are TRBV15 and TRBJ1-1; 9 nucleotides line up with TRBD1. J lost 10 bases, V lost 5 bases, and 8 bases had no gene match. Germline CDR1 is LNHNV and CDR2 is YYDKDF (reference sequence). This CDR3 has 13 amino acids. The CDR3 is CATSPGTGYRAFF. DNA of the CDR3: TGTGCCACCAGCCCCGGGACAGGGTATCGAGCTTTCTTT.

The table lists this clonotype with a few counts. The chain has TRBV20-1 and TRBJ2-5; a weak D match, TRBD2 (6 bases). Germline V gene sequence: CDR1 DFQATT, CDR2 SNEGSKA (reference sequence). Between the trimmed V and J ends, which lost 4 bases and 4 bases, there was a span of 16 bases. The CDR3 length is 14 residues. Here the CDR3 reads CSATSRGKVETQYF. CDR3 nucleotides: TGCAGTGCTACTAGCCGGGGGAAGGTAGAGACCCAGTACTTC.

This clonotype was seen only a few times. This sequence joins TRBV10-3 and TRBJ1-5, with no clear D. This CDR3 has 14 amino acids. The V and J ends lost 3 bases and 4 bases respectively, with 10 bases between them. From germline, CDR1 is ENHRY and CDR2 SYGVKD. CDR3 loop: CAISDGSANQPQHF. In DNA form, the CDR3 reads TGTGCCATCAGTGACGGTTCGGCGAATCAGCCCCAGCATTTT.

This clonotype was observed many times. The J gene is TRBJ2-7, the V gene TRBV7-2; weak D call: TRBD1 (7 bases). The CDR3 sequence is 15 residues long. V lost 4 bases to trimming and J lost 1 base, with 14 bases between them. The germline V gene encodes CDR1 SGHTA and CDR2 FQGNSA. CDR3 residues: CASSSLTGRSYEQYF. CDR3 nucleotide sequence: TGTGCCAGCAGCTCTCTGACAGGGAGGTCCTACGAGCAGTACTTC.

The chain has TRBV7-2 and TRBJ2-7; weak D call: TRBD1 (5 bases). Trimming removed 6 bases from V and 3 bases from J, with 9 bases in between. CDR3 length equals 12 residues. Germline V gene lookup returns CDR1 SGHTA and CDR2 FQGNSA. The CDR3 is CASSGAGYEQYF. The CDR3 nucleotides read TGTGCCAGCAGTGGGGCCGGCTACGAGCAGTACTTC.

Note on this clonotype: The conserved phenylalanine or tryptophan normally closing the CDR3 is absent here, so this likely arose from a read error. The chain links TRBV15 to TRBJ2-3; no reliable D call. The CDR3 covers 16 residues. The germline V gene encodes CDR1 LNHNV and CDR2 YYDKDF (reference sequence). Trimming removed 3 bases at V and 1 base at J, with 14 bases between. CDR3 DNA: TGTGCCACCAGCAGGAACAAAAACGCCCGCACAGATACGCAGTATCTT. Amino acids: CATSRNKNARTDTQYL.

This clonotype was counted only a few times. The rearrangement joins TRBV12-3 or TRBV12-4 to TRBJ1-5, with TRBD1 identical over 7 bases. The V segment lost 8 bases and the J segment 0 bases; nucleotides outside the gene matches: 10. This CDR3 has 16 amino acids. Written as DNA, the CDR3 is TGTGCCAGCGGATTAACAGGGGACTATAGCAATCAGCCCCAGCATTTT. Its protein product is CASGLTGDYSNQPQHF.

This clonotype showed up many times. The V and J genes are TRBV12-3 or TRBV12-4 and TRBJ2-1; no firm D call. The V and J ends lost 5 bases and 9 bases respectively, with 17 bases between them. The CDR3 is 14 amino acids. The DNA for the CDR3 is TGTGCCAGCAGTATTTTTCCCCCAGGTGGTGAGCAGTTCTTC. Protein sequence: CASSIFPPGGEQFF.

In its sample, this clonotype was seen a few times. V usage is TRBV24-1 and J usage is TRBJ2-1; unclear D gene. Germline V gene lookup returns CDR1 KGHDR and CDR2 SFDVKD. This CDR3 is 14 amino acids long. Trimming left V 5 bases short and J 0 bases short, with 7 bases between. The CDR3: CATSGPSSYNEQFF. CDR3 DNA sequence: TGTGCCACCAGTGGACCAAGCTCCTACAATGAGCAGTTCTTC.

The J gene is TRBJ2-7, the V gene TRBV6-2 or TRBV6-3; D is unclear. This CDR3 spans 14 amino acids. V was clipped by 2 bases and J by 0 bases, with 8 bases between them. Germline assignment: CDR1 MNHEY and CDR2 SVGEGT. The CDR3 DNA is TGTGCCAGCAGTTACGAGACATACTCCTACGAGCAGTACTTC. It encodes CASSYETYSYEQYF.

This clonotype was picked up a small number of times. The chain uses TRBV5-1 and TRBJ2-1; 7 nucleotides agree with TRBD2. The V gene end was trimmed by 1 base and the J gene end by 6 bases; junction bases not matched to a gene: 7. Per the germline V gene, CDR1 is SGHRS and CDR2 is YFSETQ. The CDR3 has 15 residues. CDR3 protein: CASSLITAGTNEQFF. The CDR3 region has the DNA TGCGCCAGCAGCTTGATTACAGCGGGGACCAATGAGCAGTTCTTC.

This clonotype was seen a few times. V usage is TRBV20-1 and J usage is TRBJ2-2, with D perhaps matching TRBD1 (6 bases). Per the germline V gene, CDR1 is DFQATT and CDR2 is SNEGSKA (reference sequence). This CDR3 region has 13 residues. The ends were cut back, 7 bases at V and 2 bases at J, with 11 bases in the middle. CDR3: CSVPGGNTGELFF. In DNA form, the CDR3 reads TGCAGTGTTCCTGGGGGCAACACCGGGGAGCTGTTTTTT.

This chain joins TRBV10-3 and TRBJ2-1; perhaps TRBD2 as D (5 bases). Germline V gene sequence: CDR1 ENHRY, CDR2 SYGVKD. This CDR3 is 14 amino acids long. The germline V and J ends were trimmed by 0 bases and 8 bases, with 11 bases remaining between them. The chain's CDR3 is CAISESGEEDEQFF. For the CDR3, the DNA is TGTGCCATCAGTGAGTCGGGAGAGGAGGATGAGCAGTTCTTC.

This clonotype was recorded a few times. The chain's CDR3 is CSAPLPSRDNEQFF. CDR3 DNA sequence: TGCAGTGCCCCGCTACCGAGCCGAGACAATGAGCAGTTCTTC. The chain couples TRBV20-1 to TRBJ2-1, with no clear D. Germline CDR1 reads DFQATT; CDR2 reads SNEGSKA (reference sequence). V lost 6 bases to trimming and J lost 5 bases, with 17 bases between them. This CDR3 is 14 amino acids long.

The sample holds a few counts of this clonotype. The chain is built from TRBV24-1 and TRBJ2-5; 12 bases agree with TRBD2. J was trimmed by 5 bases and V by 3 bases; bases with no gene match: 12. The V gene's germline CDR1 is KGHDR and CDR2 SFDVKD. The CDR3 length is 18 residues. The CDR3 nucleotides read TGTGCCACCAGTGATACGAGGGCTAGCGGGAGGGCCGCGGAGACCCAGTACTTC. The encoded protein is CATSDTRASGRAAETQYF.

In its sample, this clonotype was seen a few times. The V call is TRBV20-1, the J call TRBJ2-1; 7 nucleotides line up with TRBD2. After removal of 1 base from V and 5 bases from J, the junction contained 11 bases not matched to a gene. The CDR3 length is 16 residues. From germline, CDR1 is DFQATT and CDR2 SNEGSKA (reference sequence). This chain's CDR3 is CSARAWRGGPDNEQFF. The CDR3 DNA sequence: TGCAGTGCTAGAGCGTGGAGGGGAGGGCCGGACAATGAGCAGTTCTTC.

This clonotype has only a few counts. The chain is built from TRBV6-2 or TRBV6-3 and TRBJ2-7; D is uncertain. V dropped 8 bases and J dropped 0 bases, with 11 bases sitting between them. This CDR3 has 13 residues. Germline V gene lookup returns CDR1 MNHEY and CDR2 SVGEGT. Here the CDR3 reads CASVKATSYEQYF. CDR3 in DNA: TGTGCCAGCGTTAAGGCCACCTCCTACGAGCAGTACTTC.

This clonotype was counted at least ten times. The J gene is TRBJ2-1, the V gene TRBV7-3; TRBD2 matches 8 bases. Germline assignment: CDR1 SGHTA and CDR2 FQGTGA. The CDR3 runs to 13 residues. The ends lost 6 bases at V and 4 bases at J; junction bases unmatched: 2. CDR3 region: CASSPGGYNEQFF. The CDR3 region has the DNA TGTGCCAGCAGTCCGGGGGGGTACAATGAGCAGTTCTTC.

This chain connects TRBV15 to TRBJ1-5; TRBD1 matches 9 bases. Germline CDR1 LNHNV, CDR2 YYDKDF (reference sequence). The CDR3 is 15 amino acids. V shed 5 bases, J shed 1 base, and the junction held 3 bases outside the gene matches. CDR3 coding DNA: TGTGCCACCAGCTGGGACAGGGACAGCAATCAGCCCCAGCATTTT. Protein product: CATSWDRDSNQPQHF.

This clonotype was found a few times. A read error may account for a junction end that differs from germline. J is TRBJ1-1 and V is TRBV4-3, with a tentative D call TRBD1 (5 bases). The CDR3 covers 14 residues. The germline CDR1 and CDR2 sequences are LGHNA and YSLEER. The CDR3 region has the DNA TGCGCCAGCAGCAAAGATGGGACTCGGGGTGAAGCTTTCTTT. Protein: CASSKDGTRGEAFF.

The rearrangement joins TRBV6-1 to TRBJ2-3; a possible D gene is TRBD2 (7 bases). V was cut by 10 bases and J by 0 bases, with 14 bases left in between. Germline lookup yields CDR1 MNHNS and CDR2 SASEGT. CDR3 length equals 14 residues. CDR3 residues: CATRRGASTDTQYF. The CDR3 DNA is TGTGCCACTCGACGGGGGGCTAGCACAGATACGCAGTATTTT.

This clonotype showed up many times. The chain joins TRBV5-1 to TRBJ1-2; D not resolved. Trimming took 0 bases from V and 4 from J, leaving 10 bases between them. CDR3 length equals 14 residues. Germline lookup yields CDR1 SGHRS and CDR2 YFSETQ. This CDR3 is CASSLEHSAYGYTF. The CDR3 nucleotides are TGCGCCAGCAGCTTGGAGCACAGTGCCTATGGCTACACCTTC.

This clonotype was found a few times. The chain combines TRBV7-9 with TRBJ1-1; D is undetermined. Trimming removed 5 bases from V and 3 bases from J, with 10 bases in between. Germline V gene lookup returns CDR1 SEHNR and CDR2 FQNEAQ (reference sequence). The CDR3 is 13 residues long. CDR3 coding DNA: TGTGCCAGCAGCCCGACTATCGACACTGAAGCTTTCTTT. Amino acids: CASSPTIDTEAFF.

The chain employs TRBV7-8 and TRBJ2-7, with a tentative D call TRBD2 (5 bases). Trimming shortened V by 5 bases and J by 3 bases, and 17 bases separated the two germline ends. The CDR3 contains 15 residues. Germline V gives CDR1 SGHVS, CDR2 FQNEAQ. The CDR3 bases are TGTGCCAGCAGCCCTCAAGGAGGCGCGCACTACGAGCAGTACTTC. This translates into CASSPQGGAHYEQYF.